Listed below are T cell receptor beta chains from one sample, sequenced in a study of blood T cell repertoires in COVID-19. Only in-frame clones appear in the TCRdb table, and some are missing; sequencing was by immunoSEQ multiplex PCR. The data contain under 300,000 clones, roughly 82% of them singletons. The sequencing sample was made of peripheral blood. These receptors all stem from a man older than 75 with acute or convalescent COVID-19. Both conserved end residues are trimmed from each CDR3. A D gene is named only where the DNA matches it firmly.

D gene: -
J gene: TRBJ1-4
V gene: TRBV4-2
CDR3 length: 14
CDR3 protein: ASSQGDSSVNEKLF

D gene: -
J gene: TRBJ2-7
V gene: TRBV28
CDR3 length: 10
CDR3 protein: AIGGGLSEQY

D gene: TRBD1
J gene: TRBJ2-1
V gene: TRBV7-9
CDR3 length: 13
CDR3 protein: ASSLVQGAYNEQF

D gene: TRBD2
J gene: TRBJ2-3
V gene: TRBV24-1
CDR3 length: 15
CDR3 protein: ATSGRLQREGTDTQY

D gene: -
J gene: TRBJ2-2
V gene: TRBV24-1
CDR3 length: 12
CDR3 protein: ATSGSVSTGELF

D gene: -
J gene: TRBJ1-1
V gene: TRBV21-1
CDR3 length: 12
CDR3 protein: ASSKEQGYTEAF

D gene: TRBD2
J gene: TRBJ2-4
V gene: TRBV4-2
CDR3 length: 14
CDR3 protein: ASSRSGGAEGNIQY

D gene: TRBD1
J gene: TRBJ2-3
V gene: TRBV5-1
CDR3 length: 13
CDR3 protein: ASTGQGRNTDTQY

D gene: TRBD1
J gene: TRBJ1-5
V gene: TRBV2
CDR3 length: 13
CDR3 protein: ASTPDRGFNQPQH

D gene: TRBD1
J gene: TRBJ1-2
V gene: TRBV28
CDR3 length: 11
CDR3 protein: ASSTTGGSGYT

D gene: -
J gene: TRBJ1-4
V gene: TRBV9
CDR3 length: 14
CDR3 protein: ASSVDQGGTNEKLF

D gene: TRBD1
J gene: TRBJ1-2
V gene: TRBV28
CDR3 length: 11
CDR3 protein: ASSSHRGLGYT

D gene: TRBD1
J gene: TRBJ1-2
V gene: TRBV28
CDR3 length: 14
CDR3 protein: ASSSHAGTGSYGYT

D gene: -
J gene: TRBJ2-5
V gene: TRBV27
CDR3 length: 13
CDR3 protein: ASSLGIAVKETQY

D gene: TRBD2
J gene: TRBJ2-7
V gene: TRBV2
CDR3 length: 12
CDR3 protein: ASRASGLPYEQY

D gene: TRBD1
J gene: TRBJ1-2
V gene: TRBV4-1
CDR3 length: 14
CDR3 protein: ASSQAALQGFYGYT

D gene: -
J gene: TRBJ1-2
V gene: TRBV7-9
CDR3 length: 10
CDR3 protein: ASSLRGNGYT